The clone carrying this TCR beta chain was detected many times. Antigen: not known. The CDR3 length is 18 residues. The germline V gene has CDR1 SGHRS and CDR2 YFSETQ. Trimming took 0 bases from V and 6 from J; bases not matched to a gene: 8. Unique molecular identifiers were affixed to discrete cDNA molecules within the library. MiXCR, applied by TCRdb to the RACE reads, yields one record per CDR3 protein. The sample includes about 190,000 distinct CDR3 sequences, about 25% of them seen just once. Noted time point: patch test 3, about 24 weeks after DPC sensitization. Indicated treatment: therapeutic diphenylcyclopropenone sensitization with weekly scalp DPC. The data belong to a study of human T cells and chemical hapten exposure. Study overall: Patch tests put 0.01% DPC on the upper back, read at 6 days. Cases of alopecia areata, totalis or universalis occurred in a predominantly female patient group. Overall study results and limits: Controls had significantly fewer large CDR3 similarity clusters than were formed by expanded TCRs.

The sequence was collected from a woman between 40 and 55 years old with alopecia areata. Some clones in this sample may be carry-over from other donors' samples. The rearrangement joins TRBV5-1 to TRBJ2-1; TRBD2 agrees at 14 bases. The sequenced sample was whole blood, obtained in connection with sensitization to the hapten diphenylcyclopropenone (DPC). Here the CDR3 DNA reads TGCGCCAGCAGCTTGGACGGCAGGGGGACTAGCGGGAGCAATGAGCAGTTCTTC. It encodes CASSLDGRGTSGSNEQFF. The full variable domain, its missing parts supplied by reference TRBV5-1 and TRBJ2-1, is KAGVTQTPRYLIKTRGQQVTLSCSPISGHRSVSWYQQTPGQGLQFLFEYFSETQRNKGNFPGRFSGRQFSNSRSEMNVSTLELGDSALYLCASSLDGRGTSGSNEQFFGPGTRLTVL.